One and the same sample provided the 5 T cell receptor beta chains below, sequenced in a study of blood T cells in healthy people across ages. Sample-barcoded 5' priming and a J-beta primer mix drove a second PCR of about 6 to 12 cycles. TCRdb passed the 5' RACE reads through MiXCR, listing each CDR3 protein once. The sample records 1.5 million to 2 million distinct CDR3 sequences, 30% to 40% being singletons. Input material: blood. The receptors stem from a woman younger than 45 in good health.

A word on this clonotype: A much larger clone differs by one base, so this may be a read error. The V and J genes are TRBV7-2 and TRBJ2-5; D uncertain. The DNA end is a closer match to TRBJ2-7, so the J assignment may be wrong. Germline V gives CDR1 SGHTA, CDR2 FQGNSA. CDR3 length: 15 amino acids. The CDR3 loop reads CVSSLVAGEAYEQYF. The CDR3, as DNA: TGTGTCAGCAGCTTAGTGGCAGGCGAAGCCTACGAGCAGTACTTC.

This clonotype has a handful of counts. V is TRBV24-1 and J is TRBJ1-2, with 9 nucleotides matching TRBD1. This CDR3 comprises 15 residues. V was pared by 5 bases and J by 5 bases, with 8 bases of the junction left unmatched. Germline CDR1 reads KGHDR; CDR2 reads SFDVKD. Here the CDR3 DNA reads TGTGCCACCAGTGCCGAATCACAGGGGGCGTATGGCTACACCTTC. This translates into CATSAESQGAYGYTF.

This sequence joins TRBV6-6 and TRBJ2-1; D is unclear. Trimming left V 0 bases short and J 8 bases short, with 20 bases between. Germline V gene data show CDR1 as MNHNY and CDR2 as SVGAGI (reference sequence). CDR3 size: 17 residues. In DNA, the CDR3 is TGTGCCAGCAGTTACTCGGCCCCACACCGGGCTAGGGATGAGCAGTTCTTC. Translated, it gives CASSYSAPHRARDEQFF.

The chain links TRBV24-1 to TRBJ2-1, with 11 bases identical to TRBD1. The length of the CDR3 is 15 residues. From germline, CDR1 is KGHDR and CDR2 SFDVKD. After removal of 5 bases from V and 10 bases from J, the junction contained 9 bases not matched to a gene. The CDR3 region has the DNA TGTGCCACCAGTGCCCCAGGACAGGGGGCGGCGGAGCAGTTCTTC. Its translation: CATSAPGQGAAEQFF.

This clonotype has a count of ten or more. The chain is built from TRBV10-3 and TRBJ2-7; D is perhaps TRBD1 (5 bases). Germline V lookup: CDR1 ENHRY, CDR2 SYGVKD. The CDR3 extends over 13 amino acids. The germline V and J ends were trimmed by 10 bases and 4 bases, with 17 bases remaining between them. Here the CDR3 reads CATTTRTQYEQYF. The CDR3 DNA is TGTGCCACCACCACCCGGACACAATACGAGCAGTACTTC.